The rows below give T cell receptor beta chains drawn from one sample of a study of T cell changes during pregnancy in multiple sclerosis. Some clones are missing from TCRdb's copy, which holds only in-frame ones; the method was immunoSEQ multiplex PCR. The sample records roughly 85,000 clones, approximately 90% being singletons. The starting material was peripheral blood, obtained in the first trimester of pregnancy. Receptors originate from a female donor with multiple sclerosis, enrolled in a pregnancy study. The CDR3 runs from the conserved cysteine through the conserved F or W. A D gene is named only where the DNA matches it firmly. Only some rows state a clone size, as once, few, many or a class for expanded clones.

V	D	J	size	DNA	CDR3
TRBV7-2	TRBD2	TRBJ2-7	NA	TGTGCCAGCAGCTTAGGGACTAGCGGGGGGGCGGACGAGCAGTACTTC	CASSLGTSGGADEQYF
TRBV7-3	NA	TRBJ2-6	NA	TGTGCCAGCAGCCCAATCTCTGGGGCCAACGTCCTGACTTTC	CASSPISGANVLTF
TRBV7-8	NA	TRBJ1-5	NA	TGTGCCAGCAGCTTAGCGCTCGGGGTAGAACAGCCCCAGCATTTT	CASSLALGVEQPQHF
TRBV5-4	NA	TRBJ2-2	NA	TGTGCCAGCAGCTTGGGAGGTGATCTCTTGAACACCGGGGAGCTGTTTTTT	CASSLGGDLLNTGELFF
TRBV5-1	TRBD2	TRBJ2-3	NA	TGCGCCAGCAGCCGGACGGGGGGAGGACTGACCGGGGATACGCAGTATTTT	CASSRTGGGLTGDTQYF
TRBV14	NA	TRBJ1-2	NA	TGTGCCAGCAGCCAAGATTATGGGGCTTCCAACTATGGCTACACCTTC	CASSQDYGASNYGYTF
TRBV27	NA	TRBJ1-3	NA	TGTGCCAGCCTGGGGGCGCCGGGAAACACCATATATTTT	CASLGAPGNTIYF
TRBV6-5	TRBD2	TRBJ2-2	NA	TGTGCCAGCAGTTATTCTGGGGGGGGGAGGACCGGGGAGCTGTTTTTT	CASSYSGGGRTGELFF
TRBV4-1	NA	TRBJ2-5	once	TGCGCCAGCAGCCCACAATCTTCTTCGGGGAGGACCCAGTACTTC	CASSPQSSSGRTQYF
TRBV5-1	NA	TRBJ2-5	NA	TGCGCCAGCAGCTTCGTCAAAACCGGGACACAAGAGACCCAGTACTTC	CASSFVKTGTQETQYF
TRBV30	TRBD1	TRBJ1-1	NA	TGTGCCTGGAATCAACAGGGGAAGGGGAACACTGAAGCTTTCTTT	CAWNQQGKGNTEAFF
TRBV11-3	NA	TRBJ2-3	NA	TGTGCCAGCAGCTTAGGACTTCTAGTCACAGATACGCAGTATTTT	CASSLGLLVTDTQYF
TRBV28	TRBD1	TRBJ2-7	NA	TGTGCCAGCAGTCTCCCCGGGACAGGGGGCGTCTACGAGCAGTACTTC	CASSLPGTGGVYEQYF
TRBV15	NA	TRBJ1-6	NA	TGTGCCACCAGCAGAGACACAGGTCAATCACCCCTCCACTTT	CATSRDTGQSPLHF
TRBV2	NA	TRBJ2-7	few	TGTGCCAGCAGTCCTAAAAAGCGGGACAACGAGCAGTACTTC	CASSPKKRDNEQYF
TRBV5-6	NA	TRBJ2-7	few	TGTGCCAGCAGCTTTGGGTCTGGGCGAGGGTACGAGCAGTACTTC	CASSFGSGRGYEQYF
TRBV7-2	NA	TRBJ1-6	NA	TGTGCCAGCAGCTCGGGTTCACCCCTCCACTTT	CASSSGSPLHF
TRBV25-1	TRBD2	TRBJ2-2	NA	TGTGCCAGCAGTGCGCCGGGACTAGCGGTCACCGGGGAGCTGTTTTTT	CASSAPGLAVTGELFF
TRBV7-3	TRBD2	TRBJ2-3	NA	TGTGCCAGCAGCGCCCTAGCGGGGGGATCAGATACGCAGTATTTT	CASSALAGGSDTQYF
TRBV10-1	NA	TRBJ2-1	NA	TGCGCCAGCAGTTCACAATTGACATGTACGGCAGCGGGTTACAATGAGCAGTTCTTC	CASSSQLTCTAAGYNEQFF
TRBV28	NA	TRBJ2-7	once	TGTGCCAGCAGTTCAGGGAACTCCTACGAGCAGTACTTC	CASSSGNSYEQYF
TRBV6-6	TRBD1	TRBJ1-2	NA	TGTGCCAGCAGTTACGGAGGGGGCGACTATGGCTACACCTTC	CASSYGGGDYGYTF
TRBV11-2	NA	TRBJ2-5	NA	TGTGCCAGCAGCTTTTTAGGGGGAACCCAAGAGACCCAGTACTTC	CASSFLGGTQETQYF
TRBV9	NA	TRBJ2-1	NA	TGTGCCAGCAGCGTAGAGCGACAGGGACTCTACAATGAGCAGTTCTTC	CASSVERQGLYNEQFF
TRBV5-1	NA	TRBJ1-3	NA	TGCGCCAGCAGCTTGGAAGGAACTAAGGGAAACACCATATATTTT	CASSLEGTKGNTIYF
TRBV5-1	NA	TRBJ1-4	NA	TGCGCCAGCAGCTTGGTGGCTCCAACTAATGAAAAACTGTTTTTT	CASSLVAPTNEKLFF
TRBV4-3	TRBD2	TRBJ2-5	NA	TGCGCCAGCAGCCAGACTCGACTAGCGGGGGGGATAACCCAGTACTTC	CASSQTRLAGGITQYF
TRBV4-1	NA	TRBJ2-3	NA	TGCGCCAGCAGCCAAGATTCTCGGGGGGATACGCAGTATTTT	CASSQDSRGDTQYF
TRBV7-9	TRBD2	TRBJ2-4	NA	TGTGCCAGCAGCTTATGGGGACTAGCGGGAGGTCAAAACATTCAGTACTTC	CASSLWGLAGGQNIQYF
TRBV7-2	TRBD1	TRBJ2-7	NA	TGTGCCAGCAGCTTATCGCGACAGGGGGGGTACGAGCAGTACTTC	CASSLSRQGGYEQYF
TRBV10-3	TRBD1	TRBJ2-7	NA	TGTGCCATCAGTGCAGCGGACAGGGGGTCGAACGAGCAGTACTTC	CAISAADRGSNEQYF
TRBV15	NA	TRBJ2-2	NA	TGTGCCACCAGCAGAGGTGCACTGAGGAACACCGGGGAGCTGTTTTTT	CATSRGALRNTGELFF
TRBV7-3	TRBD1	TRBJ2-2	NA	TGTGCCAGCAGCCTCCGGGACAGGGCTACCGGGGAGCTGTTTTTT	CASSLRDRATGELFF
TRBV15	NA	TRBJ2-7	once	TGTGCCACCAGCGAGTTCAGAGGCGAGCAGTACTTC	CATSEFRGEQYF
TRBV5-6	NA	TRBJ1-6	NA	TGTGCCAGCAGCTTGGCAGGGGATAATTCACCCCTCCACTTT	CASSLAGDNSPLHF
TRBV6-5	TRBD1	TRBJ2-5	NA	TGTGCCAGCAGTCGCCGGGACAGGGCAAAAGAGACCCAGTACTTC	CASSRRDRAKETQYF
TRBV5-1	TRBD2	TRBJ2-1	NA	TGCGCCAGCAGCTTTAGCGGGAGTGTGAATGAGCAGTTCTTC	CASSFSGSVNEQFF
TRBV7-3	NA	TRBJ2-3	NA	TGTGCCAGCAGCTTAATGGAGGGAGATACGCAGTATTTT	CASSLMEGDTQYF
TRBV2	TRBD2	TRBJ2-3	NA	TGTGCCAGCAGTGAACTAGCGGGAATTGGAGATACGCAGTATTTT	CASSELAGIGDTQYF
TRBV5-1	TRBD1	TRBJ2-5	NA	TGCGCCAGCAGTTCCGAAACACCGGGACAGGGAGAGACCCAGTACTTC	CASSSETPGQGETQYF
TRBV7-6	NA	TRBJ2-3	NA	TGTGCCAGCAGCTTAGGGAGTACAGATACGCAGTATTTT	CASSLGSTDTQYF
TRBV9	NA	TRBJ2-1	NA	TGTGCCAGCAGCGTACGGGGGTCCCGTAACAATGAGCAGTTCTTC	CASSVRGSRNNEQFF
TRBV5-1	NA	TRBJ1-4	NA	TGCGCCAGCAGCTTGGGCAGGGCACATAATGAAAAACTGTTTTTT	CASSLGRAHNEKLFF
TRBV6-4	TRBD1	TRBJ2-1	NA	TGTGCCAGCAGTCCCTCGGACAGGGCAGGCTACAATGAGCAGTTCTTC	CASSPSDRAGYNEQFF
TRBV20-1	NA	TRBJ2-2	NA	TGCAGTGCTGGGGGCGGCGGGGAGCTGTTTTTT	CSAGGGGELFF
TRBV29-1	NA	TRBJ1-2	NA	TGCAGCGTTCGCCGGTCGTCCCTCTATGGCTACACCTTC	CSVRRSSLYGYTF
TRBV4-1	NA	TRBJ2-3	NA	TGCGCCAGCAGCCAATGGGCGGGCACCAAAACAGGGACAGATACGCAGTATTTT	CASSQWAGTKTGTDTQYF
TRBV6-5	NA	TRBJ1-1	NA	TGTGCCAGCGGGAGAGAGGTGAACACTGAAGCTTTCTTT	CASGREVNTEAFF
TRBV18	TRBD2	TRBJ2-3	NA	TGTGCCAGCTCACCACTAACTAGCGGGAGGGGGCGCACAGATACGCAGTATTTT	CASSPLTSGRGRTDTQYF
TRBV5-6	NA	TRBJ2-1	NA	TGTGCCAGCAGCTGGCTAGGTTACAATGAGCAGTTCTTC	CASSWLGYNEQFF
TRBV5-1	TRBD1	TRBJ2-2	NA	TGCGCCAGCAGCTCTAACAGGGGTTTGAACACCGGGGAGCTGTTTTTT	CASSSNRGLNTGELFF
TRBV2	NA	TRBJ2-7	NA	TGTGCCAGCAGAGCGACAGTTGAGCAGTACTTC	CASRATVEQYF
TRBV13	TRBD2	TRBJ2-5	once	TGTGCCAGCAGCTTAGGTGTAGCGGGGACCCAAGAGACCCAGTACTTC	CASSLGVAGTQETQYF
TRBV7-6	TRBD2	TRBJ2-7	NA	TGTGCCAGCAGCTTAGATAGCGGGCACACCTACGAGCAGTACTTC	CASSLDSGHTYEQYF
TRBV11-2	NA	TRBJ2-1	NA	TGTGCCAGCAGCTTGGGTAGGGGAAATCCGTTCTTC	CASSLGRGNPFF
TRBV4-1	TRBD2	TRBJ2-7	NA	TGCGCCAGCAGCCAAGATACTAGCGTCTACGAGCAGTACTTC	CASSQDTSVYEQYF
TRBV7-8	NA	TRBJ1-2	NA	TGTGCCAGCAGCACCCAGACAGACCAACTCAACTATGGCTACACCTTC	CASSTQTDQLNYGYTF